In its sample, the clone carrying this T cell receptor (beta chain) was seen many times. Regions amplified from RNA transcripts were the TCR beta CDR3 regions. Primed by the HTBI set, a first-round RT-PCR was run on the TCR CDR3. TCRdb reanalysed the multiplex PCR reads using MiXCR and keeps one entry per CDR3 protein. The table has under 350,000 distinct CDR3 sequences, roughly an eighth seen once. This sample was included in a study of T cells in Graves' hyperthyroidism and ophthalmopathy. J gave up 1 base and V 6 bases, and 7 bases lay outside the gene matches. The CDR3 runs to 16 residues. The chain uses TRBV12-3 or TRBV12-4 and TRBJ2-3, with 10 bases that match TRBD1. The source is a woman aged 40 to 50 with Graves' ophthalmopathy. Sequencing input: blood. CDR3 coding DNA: TGTGCCAGCAGCCGCACTGGGACAGGGGGCACAGATACGCAGTATTTT. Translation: CASSRTGTGGTDTQYF.